This T cell receptor beta chain was documented in a study of blood T cell repertoires in COVID-19. Trimming took off 1 base at V and 5 bases at J, with 17 bases between the two ends. This CDR3 is built from 16 residues. Germline lookup yields CDR1 LGHNA and CDR2 YSLEER. For recovered donors of Cohort 3, there were two negative PCRs, clearance, or symptom resolution. This table comes from immunoSEQ multiplex PCR, and its TCRdb copy is limited to in-frame clones, with some not included. This sample has some 500,000 clones, with roughly 88% found just once. This TCR came from a woman in her forties who had recovered from COVID-19. Source material: PBMCs or T cells enriched from blood (not recorded which). This sequence joins TRBV4-3 and TRBJ1-2; possible D gene TRBD1, 6 bases. This CDR3 reads CASSQALVGQGYGYTF. CDR3 bases: TGCGCCAGCAGCCAAGCCCTCGTGGGGCAGGGGTATGGCTACACCTTC.